A single sample is the source of the 10 T cell receptor beta chains below, sequenced in a study of T cells in Graves' hyperthyroidism and ophthalmopathy. RNA transcripts were the template for amplifying TCR beta CDR3 regions. Initially, a first-round RT-PCR of the TCR CDR3 employed the HTBI primer set. TCRdb re-called the multiplex PCR reads with MiXCR, one entry per CDR3 protein. The table has about half a million distinct CDR3 sequences, roughly 23% seen once. Sequenced input: blood. These receptors were obtained from an older woman with Graves' ophthalmopathy.

This clonotype was seen a handful of times. The chain links TRBV6-1 to TRBJ1-5; 12 bases line up with TRBD1. The CDR3 is 19 residues long. Germline-derived CDR1 and CDR2 are MNHNS and SASEGT. Trimming removed 8 bases from V and 4 bases from J; junction bases left unmatched: 18. CDR3 sequence reads: CASGSRDRGRRDRNQPQHF. The DNA for the CDR3 is TGTGCCAGCGGGAGCCGGGACAGGGGGCGACGCGATAGGAATCAGCCCCAGCATTTT.

This rearrangement joins TRBV28 to TRBJ1-1; weak D call: TRBD1 (5 bases). The germline CDR1 and CDR2 sequences are MDHEN and SYDVKM. The length of the CDR3 is 13 residues. V gave up 8 bases and J gave up 4 bases, with 14 bases separating them. The CDR3: CASLFRDGTEAFF. The CDR3 nucleotides read TGTGCCAGCCTTTTCCGGGACGGCACTGAAGCTTTCTTT.

This clonotype occurred many times. The chain joins TRBV11-2 to TRBJ2-3, with D uncertain. The V end lost 4 bases, the J end lost 6 bases, and 8 bases lay between the germline ends. Germline V gene sequence: CDR1 SGHAT, CDR2 FQNNGV. This CDR3 is 12 amino acids long. The CDR3 DNA reads TGTGCCAGCAGCTACGGTGGGGATACGCAGTATTTT. This sequence encodes CASSYGGDTQYF.

The CDR3 DNA reads TGTGCCAGCAGTGAATACAAAAACATTCAGTACTTC. It specifies CASSEYKNIQYF. The V and J genes are TRBV6-1 and TRBJ2-4; D remains ambiguous. The germline gives CDR1 MNHNS, CDR2 SASEGT. The CDR3 has 12 residues. Trimming removed 2 bases at V and 3 bases at J, with 2 bases between.

This chain's CDR3 is CASSSNTGTTRGGELFF. The CDR3 bases are TGTGCCAGCAGTTCGAACACCGGGACAACGAGGGGCGGGGAGCTGTTTTTT. The genes are TRBV6-2 or TRBV6-3 and TRBJ2-2, with D possibly TRBD1 on 6 matching bases. The CDR3 runs 17 residues. The germline CDR1 and CDR2 sequences are MNHEY and SVGEGT. Trimming pared 4 bases from V and 7 bases from J, leaving 22 bases between.

This clonotype was detected a few times. The rearrangement links TRBV20-1 to TRBJ2-3, with D maybe TRBD1 (7 bases). The CDR3 has 16 residues. Germline-derived CDR1 and CDR2 are DFQATT and SNEGSKA (reference sequence). Trimming shortened V by 1 base and J by 4 bases, and 18 bases separated the two germline ends. As DNA, the CDR3 is TGCAGTGCTAGAGTGGGCGGAGGGGGCATCTCAGATACGCAGTATTTT. This gives the protein CSARVGGGGISDTQYF.

The gene calls are TRBV6-1 and TRBJ2-7; D perhaps matches TRBD1 (5 bases). This CDR3 contains 14 residues. Trimming shortened V by 2 bases and J by 4 bases, and 12 bases separated the two germline ends. Germline V CDR1 and CDR2: MNHNS, SASEGT. The CDR3 sequence is CASSEQGFLYEQYF. The CDR3 nucleotides read TGTGCCAGCAGTGAACAGGGATTTTTGTACGAGCAGTACTTC.

This clonotype was detected only a few times. The rearrangement joins TRBV20-1 to TRBJ2-2; D gene ambiguous. Germline CDR1 is DFQATT and CDR2 is SNEGSKA (reference sequence). This CDR3 has 14 residues. V lost 3 bases and J lost 2, with 10 bases in between. The CDR3, as DNA: TGCAGTGCTAGGATATCACAAAACACCGGGGAGCTGTTTTTT. It specifies CSARISQNTGELFF.

This clonotype was detected only a few times. The junction does not match germline at one end; this may be a read error. The chain carries TRBV30 and TRBJ1-1; D is undetermined. This CDR3 is built from 13 residues. Germline V gives CDR1 GTSNPN, CDR2 SVGIG (reference sequence). The DNA of the CDR3 is TGTGTCTGGAGTGGACCCCCGGTAGCTGAAGCTTTCTTT. Its translation is CVWSGPPVAEAFF.

This chain links TRBV7-2 with TRBJ2-5, with D perhaps matching TRBD1 or TRBD2 (6 bases each). The CDR3 sequence is 13 residues long. V was shortened by 4 bases and J by 9 bases, with 15 bases between the two germline ends. Germline CDR1 SGHTA, CDR2 FQGNSA. DNA of the CDR3: TGTGCCAGCAGCTCTCCGGGGGCAGGGGCCCAGTACTTC. It codes for CASSSPGAGAQYF.